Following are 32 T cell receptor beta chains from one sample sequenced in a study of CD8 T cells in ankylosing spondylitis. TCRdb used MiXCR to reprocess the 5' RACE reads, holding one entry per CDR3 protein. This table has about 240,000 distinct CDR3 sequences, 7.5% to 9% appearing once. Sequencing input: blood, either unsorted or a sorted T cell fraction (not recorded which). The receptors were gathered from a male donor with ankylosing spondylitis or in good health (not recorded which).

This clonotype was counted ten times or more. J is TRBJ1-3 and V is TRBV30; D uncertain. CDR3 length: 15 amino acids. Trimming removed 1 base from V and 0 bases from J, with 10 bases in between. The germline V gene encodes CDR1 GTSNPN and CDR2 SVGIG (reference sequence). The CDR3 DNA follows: TGTGCCTGGAGTGCCGACTTATCCTCTGGAAACACCATATATTTT. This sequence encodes CAWSADLSSGNTIYF.

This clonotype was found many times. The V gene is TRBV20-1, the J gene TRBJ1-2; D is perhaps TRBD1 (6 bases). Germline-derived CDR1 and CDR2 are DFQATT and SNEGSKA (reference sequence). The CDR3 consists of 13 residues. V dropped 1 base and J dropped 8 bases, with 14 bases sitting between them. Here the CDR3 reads CSARATGTAGYTF. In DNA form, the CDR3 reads TGCAGTGCTAGAGCGACAGGCACGGCCGGCTACACCTTC.

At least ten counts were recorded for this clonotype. The chain's CDR3 is CASSLVTGAYEQYF. CDR3 bases: TGTGCCAGCAGCTTAGTAACAGGGGCCTACGAGCAGTACTTC. V and J are TRBV7-8 and TRBJ2-7; TRBD1 matches at 7 bases. CDR1 and CDR2 from the germline V gene are SGHVS and FQNEAQ. This CDR3 contains 14 residues. Unmatched junction bases numbered 2, after V lost 1 base and J lost 2 bases. Supplemented by reference TRBV7-8 and TRBJ2-7, the full variable domain reads GAGVSQSPRYKVAKRGQDVALRCDPISGHVSLFWYQQALGQGPEFLTYFQNEAQLDKSGLPSDRFFAERPEGSVSTLKIQRTQQEDSAVYLCASSLVTGAYEQYFGPGTRLTVT.

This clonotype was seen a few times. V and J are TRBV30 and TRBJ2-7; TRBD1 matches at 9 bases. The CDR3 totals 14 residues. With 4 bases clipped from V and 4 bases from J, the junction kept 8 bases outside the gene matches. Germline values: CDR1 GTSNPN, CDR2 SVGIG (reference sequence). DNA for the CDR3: TGTGCCTGGACGGATGGACAGGGGTGGTACGAGCAGTACTTC. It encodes CAWTDGQGWYEQYF. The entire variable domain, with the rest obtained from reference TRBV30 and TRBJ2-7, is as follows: SQTIHQWPATLVQPVGSPLSLECTVEGTSNPNLYWYRQAAGRGLQLLFYSVGIGQISSEVPQNLSASRPQDRQFILSSKKLLLSDSGFYLCAWTDGQGWYEQYFGPGTRLTVT.

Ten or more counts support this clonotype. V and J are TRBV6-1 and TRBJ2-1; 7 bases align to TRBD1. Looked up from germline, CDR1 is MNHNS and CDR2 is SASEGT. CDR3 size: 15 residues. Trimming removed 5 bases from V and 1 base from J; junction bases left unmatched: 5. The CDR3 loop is CASSPLGQSYNEQFF. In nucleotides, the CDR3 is TGTGCCAGCAGTCCTTTGGGACAGTCCTACAATGAGCAGTTCTTC.

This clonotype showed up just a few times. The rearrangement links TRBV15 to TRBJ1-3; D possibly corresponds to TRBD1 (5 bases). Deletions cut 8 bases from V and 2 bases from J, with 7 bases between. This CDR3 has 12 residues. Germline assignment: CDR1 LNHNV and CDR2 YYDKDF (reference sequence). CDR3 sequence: CATGGAGNTIYF. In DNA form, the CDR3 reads TGTGCCACCGGGGGAGCTGGAAACACCATATATTTT. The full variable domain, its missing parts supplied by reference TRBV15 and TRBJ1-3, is DAMVIQNPRYQVTQFGKPVTLSCSQTLNHNVMYWYQQKSSQAPKLLFHYYDKDFNNEADTPDNFQSRRPNTSFCFLDIRSPGLGDTAMYLCATGGAGNTIYFGEGSWLTVV.

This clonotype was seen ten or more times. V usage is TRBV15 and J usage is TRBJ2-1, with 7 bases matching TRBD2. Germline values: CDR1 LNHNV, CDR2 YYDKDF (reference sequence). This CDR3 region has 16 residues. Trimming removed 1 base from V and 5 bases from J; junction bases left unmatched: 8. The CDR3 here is CATSRVGEGEHNEQFF. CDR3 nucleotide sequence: TGTGCCACCAGCAGAGTTGGGGAGGGAGAGCACAATGAGCAGTTCTTC. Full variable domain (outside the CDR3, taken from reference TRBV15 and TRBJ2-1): DAMVIQNPRYQVTQFGKPVTLSCSQTLNHNVMYWYQQKSSQAPKLLFHYYDKDFNNEADTPDNFQSRRPNTSFCFLDIRSPGLGDTAMYLCATSRVGEGEHNEQFFGPGTRLTVL.

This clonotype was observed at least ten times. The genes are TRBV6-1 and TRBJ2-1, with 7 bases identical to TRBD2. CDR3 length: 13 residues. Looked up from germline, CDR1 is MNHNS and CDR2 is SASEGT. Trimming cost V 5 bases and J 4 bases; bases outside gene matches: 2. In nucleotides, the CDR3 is TGTGCCAGCAGTAGCGGGACTTACAATGAGCAGTTCTTC. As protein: CASSSGTYNEQFF.

In DNA form, the CDR3 reads TGTGCCAGCAGCTTGACAGGGACGCTTGTTAATTCACCCCTCCACTTT. Protein product: CASSLTGTLVNSPLHF. The genes are TRBV5-6 and TRBJ1-6; tentative D call: TRBD1 (6 bases). Trimming shortened V by 1 base and J by 6 bases, and 14 bases separated the two germline ends. This CDR3 contains 16 residues. CDR1 and CDR2 from the germline V gene are SGHDT and YYEEEE.

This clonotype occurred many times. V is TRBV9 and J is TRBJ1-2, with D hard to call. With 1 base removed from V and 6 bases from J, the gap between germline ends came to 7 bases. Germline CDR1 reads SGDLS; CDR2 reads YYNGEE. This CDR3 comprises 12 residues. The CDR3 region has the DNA TGTGCCAGCAGCGTACTGGGTGATGGCTACACCTTC. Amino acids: CASSVLGDGYTF.

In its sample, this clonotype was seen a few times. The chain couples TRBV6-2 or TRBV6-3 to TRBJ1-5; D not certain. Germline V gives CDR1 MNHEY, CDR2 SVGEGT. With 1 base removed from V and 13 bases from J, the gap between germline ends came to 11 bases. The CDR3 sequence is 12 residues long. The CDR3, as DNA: TGTGCCAGCAGTTACTTCCGGCTGCCACAGCATTTT. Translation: CASSYFRLPQHF.

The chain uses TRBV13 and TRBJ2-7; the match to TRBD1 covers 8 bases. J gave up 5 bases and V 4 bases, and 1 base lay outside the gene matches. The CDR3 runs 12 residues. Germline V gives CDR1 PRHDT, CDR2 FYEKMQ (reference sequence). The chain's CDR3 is CASSSRGHEQYF. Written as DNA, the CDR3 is TGTGCCAGCAGCTCCAGGGGGCACGAGCAGTACTTC.

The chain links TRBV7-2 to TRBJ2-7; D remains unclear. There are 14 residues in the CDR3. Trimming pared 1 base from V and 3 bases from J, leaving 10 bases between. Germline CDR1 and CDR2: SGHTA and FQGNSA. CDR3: CASSLELLIYEQYF. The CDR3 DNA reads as TGTGCCAGCAGCTTAGAGCTCCTGATCTACGAGCAGTACTTC.

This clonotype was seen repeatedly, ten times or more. The CDR3 spells CASSLPGQSSPLHF. CDR3 nucleotide sequence: TGTGCCAGCAGTCTTCCGGGCCAGTCCTCACCCCTCCACTTT. V is TRBV12-3 or TRBV12-4 and J is TRBJ1-6; D is ambiguous. The CDR3 runs 14 residues. Deletions cut 5 bases from V and 10 bases from J, with 15 bases between.

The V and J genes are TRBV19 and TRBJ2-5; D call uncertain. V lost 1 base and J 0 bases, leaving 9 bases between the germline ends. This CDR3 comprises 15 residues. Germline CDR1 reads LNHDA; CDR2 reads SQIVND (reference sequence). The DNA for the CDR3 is TGTGCCAGTAGTATAGGAGGCCTTTACCAAGAGACCCAGTACTTC. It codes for CASSIGGLYQETQYF.

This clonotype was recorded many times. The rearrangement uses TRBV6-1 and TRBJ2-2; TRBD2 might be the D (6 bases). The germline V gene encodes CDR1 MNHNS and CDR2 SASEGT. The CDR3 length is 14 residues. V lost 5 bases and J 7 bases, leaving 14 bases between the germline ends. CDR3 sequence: CASSPRPSDGELFF. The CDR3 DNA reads TGTGCCAGCAGTCCCCGCCCTAGCGACGGGGAGCTGTTTTTT.

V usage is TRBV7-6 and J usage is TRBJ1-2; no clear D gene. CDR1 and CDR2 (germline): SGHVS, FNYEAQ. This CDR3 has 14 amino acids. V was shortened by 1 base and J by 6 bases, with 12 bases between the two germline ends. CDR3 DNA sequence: TGTGCCAGCAGCTTAGAAGCGGGGAAGCATGGCTACACCTTC. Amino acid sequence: CASSLEAGKHGYTF.

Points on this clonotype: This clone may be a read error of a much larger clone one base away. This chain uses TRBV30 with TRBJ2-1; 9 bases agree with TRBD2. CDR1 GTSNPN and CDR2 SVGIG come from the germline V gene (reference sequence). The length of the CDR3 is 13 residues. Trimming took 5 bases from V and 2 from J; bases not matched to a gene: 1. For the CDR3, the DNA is TGTGCCTGGCCTAGCGGGGCCTACAATGAGCAGTTCTTC. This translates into CAWPSGAYNEQFF.

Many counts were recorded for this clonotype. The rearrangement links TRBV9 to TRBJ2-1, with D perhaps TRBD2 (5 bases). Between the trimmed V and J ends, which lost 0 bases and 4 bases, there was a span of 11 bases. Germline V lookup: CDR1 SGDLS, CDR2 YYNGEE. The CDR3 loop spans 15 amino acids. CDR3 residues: CASSVEGSDYNEQFF. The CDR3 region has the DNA TGTGCCAGCAGCGTAGAGGGTAGCGATTACAATGAGCAGTTCTTC.

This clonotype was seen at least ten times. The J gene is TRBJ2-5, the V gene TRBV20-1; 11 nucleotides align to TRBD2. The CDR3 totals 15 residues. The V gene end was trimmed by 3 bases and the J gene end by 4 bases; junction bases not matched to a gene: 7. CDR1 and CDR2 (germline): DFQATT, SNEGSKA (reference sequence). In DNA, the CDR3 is TGCAGTGCTAGGCCATTAGCGGGGGGGCGAGAGACCCAGTACTTC. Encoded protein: CSARPLAGGRETQYF.

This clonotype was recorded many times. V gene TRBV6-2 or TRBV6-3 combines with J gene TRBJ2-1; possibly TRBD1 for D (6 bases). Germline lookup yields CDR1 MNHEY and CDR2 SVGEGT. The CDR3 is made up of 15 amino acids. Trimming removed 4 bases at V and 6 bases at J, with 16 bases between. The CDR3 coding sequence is TGTGCCAGCAGTTGGCTACAGGGCCCACTCAATGAGCAGTTCTTC. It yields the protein CASSWLQGPLNEQFF.

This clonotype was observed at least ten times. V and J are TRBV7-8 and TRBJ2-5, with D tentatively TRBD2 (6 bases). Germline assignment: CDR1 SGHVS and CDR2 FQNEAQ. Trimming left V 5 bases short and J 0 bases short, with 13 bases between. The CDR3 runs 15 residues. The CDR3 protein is CASSAGTRHQETQYF. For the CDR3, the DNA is TGTGCCAGCAGCGCGGGGACCAGACACCAAGAGACCCAGTACTTC.

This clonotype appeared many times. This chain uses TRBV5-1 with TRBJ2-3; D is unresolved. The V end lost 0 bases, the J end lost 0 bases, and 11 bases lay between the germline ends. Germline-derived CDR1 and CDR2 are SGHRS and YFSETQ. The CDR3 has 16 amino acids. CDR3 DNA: TGCGCCAGCAGCTTGGGTAGCAGCCCTAGCACAGATACGCAGTATTTT. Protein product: CASSLGSSPSTDTQYF.

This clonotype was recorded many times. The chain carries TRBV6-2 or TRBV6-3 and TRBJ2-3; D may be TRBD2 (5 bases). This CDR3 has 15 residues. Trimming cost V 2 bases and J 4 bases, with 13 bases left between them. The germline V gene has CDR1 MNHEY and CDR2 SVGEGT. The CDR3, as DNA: TGTGCCAGCAGTTACAGGGCCCGAGGGTCAGATACGCAGTATTTT. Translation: CASSYRARGSDTQYF.

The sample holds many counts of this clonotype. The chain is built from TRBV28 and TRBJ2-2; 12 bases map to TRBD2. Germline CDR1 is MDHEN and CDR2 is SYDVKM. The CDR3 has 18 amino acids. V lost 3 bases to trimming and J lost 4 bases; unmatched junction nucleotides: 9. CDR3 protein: CASSFPSGGAFGTGELFF. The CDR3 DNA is TGTGCCAGCAGTTTTCCTAGCGGGGGGGCATTCGGCACCGGGGAGCTGTTTTTT.

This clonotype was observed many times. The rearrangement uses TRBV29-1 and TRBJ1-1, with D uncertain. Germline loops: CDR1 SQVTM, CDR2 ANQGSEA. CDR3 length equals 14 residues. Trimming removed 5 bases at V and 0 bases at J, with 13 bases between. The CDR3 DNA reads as TGCAGCGTTCTACAAACTTCCATGAACACTGAAGCTTTCTTT. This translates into CSVLQTSMNTEAFF.

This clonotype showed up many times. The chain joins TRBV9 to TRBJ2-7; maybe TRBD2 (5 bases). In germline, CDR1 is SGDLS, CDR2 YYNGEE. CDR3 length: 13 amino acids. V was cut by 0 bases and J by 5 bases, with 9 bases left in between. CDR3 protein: CASSVGGFDEQYF. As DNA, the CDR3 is TGTGCCAGCAGCGTAGGAGGGTTCGACGAGCAGTACTTC.

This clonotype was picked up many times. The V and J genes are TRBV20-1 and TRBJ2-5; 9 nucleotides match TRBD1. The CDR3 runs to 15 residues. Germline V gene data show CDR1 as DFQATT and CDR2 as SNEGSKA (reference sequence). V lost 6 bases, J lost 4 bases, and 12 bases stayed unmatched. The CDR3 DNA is TGCAGTGCCCTACGGACAGGGGTTAATTCAGAGACCCAGTACTTC. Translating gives CSALRTGVNSETQYF.

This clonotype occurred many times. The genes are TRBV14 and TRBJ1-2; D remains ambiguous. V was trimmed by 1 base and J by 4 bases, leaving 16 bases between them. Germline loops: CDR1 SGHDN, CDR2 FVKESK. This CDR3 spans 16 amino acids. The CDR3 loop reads CASSQVGRPLAYGYTF. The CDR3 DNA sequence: TGTGCCAGCAGCCAAGTAGGCCGCCCCTTGGCCTATGGCTACACCTTC. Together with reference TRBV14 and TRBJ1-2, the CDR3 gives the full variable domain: EAGVTQFPSHSVIEKGQTVTLRCDPISGHDNLYWYRRVMGKEIKFLLHFVKESKQDESGMPNNRFLAERTGGTYSTLKVQPAELEDSGVYFCASSQVGRPLAYGYTFGSGTRLTVV.

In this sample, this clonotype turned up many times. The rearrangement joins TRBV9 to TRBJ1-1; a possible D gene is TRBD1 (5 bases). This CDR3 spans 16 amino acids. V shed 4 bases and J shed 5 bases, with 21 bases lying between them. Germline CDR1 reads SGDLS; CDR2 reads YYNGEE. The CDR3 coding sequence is TGTGCCAGCAGCCCCCGCACAGGCCCGAAGGGGACTGAAGCTTTCTTT. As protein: CASSPRTGPKGTEAFF. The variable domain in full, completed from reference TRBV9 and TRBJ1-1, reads DSGVTQTPKHLITATGQRVTLRCSPRSGDLSVYWYQQSLDQGLQFLIQYYNGEERAKGNILERFSAQQFPDLHSELNLSSLELGDSALYFCASSPRTGPKGTEAFFGQGTRLTVV.

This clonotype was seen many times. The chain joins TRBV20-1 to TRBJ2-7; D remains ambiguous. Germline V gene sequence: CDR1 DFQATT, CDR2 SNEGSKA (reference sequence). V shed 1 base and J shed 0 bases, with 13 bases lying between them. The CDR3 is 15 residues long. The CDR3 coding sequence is TGCAGTGCTAGAGTTAGCAGCCAGAGCTCCTACGAGCAGTACTTC. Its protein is CSARVSSQSSYEQYF.

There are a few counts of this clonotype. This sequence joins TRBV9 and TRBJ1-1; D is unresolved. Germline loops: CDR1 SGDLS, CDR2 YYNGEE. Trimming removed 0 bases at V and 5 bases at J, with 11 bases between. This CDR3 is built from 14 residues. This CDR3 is CASSVVEKRTEAFF. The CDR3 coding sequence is TGTGCCAGCAGCGTAGTTGAGAAGAGGACTGAAGCTTTCTTT.